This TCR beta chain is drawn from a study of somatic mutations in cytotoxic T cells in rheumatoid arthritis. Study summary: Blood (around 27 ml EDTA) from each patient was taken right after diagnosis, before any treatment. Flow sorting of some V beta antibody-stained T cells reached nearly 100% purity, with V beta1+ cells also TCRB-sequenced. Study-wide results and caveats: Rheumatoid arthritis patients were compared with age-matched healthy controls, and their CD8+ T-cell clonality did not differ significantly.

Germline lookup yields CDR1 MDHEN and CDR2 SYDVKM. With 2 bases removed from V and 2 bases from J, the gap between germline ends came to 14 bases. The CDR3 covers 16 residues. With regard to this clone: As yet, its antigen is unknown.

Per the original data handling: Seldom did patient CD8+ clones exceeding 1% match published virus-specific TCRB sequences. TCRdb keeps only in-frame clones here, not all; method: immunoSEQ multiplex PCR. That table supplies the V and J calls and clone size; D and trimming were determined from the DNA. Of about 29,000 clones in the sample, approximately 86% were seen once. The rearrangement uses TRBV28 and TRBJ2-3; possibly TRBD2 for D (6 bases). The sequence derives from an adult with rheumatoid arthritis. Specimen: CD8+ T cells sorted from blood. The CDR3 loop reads CASSLGGDPDTDTQYF. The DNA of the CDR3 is TGTGCCAGCAGTTTAGGAGGGGACCCTGACACAGATACGCAGTATTTT. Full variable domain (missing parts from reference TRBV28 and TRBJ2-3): DVKVTQSSRYLVKRTGEKVFLECVQDMDHENMFWYRQDPGLGLRLIYFSYDVKMKEKGDIPEGYSVSREKKERFSLILESASTNQTSMYLCASSLGGDPDTDTQYFGPGTRLTVL.